Listed below are T cell receptor beta chains from one sample, sequenced in a study of T cell responses to AZD1222 COVID-19 vaccine. Here immunoSEQ multiplex PCR was the method, and the copy in TCRdb shows in-frame clones only, minus some. This table holds 43,000 or so clones, about 90% found once. Sequenced here: peripheral blood, sampled 28 days after the second AZD1222 dose. Receptor source: an adult who received the AZD1222 COVID-19 vaccine. Each CDR3 is given with its conserved first and last residue. Fields, in order: clone size, V gene, D gene, J gene, CDR3 DNA, CDR3 protein. D genes are given only for firm matches. Expanded clones are given a class, and other clones once, few, many or no size at all.

clone size: .; V gene: TRBV6-5; D gene: TRBD1; J gene: TRBJ1-1; CDR3 DNA: TGTGCCAGCAGCAGGACAGGACAACATGAAGCTTTCTTT; CDR3 protein: CASSRTGQHEAFF
clone size: .; V gene: TRBV5-1; D gene: TRBD2; J gene: TRBJ2-3; CDR3 DNA: TGCGCCAGCAGCTTGGAATTAGGACTAGCGGGAAATAGAGATACGCAGTATTTT; CDR3 protein: CASSLELGLAGNRDTQYF
clone size: .; V gene: TRBV29-1; D gene: .; J gene: TRBJ1-2; CDR3 DNA: TGCAGCGTTGATAAGGTCCCCGGGGAATATGGCTACACCTTC; CDR3 protein: CSVDKVPGEYGYTF
clone size: .; V gene: TRBV7-9; D gene: .; J gene: TRBJ1-3; CDR3 DNA: TGTGCCAGCAGCTTAGGTCTGGGAGTCTCTGGAAACACCATATATTTT; CDR3 protein: CASSLGLGVSGNTIYF
clone size: .; V gene: TRBV5-6; D gene: .; J gene: TRBJ2-1; CDR3 DNA: TGTGCCAGCAGCTTGCGGGGACCCTCCTACAATGAGCAGTTCTTC; CDR3 protein: CASSLRGPSYNEQFF
clone size: .; V gene: TRBV5-1; D gene: .; J gene: TRBJ1-1; CDR3 DNA: TGCGCCAGCAGCCTACTTTTGAACACTGAAGCTTTCTTT; CDR3 protein: CASSLLLNTEAFF
clone size: .; V gene: TRBV7-8; D gene: .; J gene: TRBJ2-5; CDR3 DNA: TGTGCCAGCAGCTCCGGGCTAGCGATTCAAGAGACCCAGTACTTC; CDR3 protein: CASSSGLAIQETQYF
clone size: .; V gene: TRBV5-1; D gene: .; J gene: TRBJ2-7; CDR3 DNA: TGCGCCAGCACCTTTGGGGGGACGTCCTACGAGCAGTACTTC; CDR3 protein: CASTFGGTSYEQYF
clone size: .; V gene: TRBV12-3/TRBV12-4; D gene: TRBD2; J gene: TRBJ2-1; CDR3 DNA: TGTGCCAGCAGTCTCGGGGGGTACAATGAGCAGTTCTTC; CDR3 protein: CASSLGGYNEQFF
clone size: .; V gene: TRBV4-2; D gene: .; J gene: TRBJ1-1; CDR3 DNA: TGTGCCAGCAGTCGTCCGAACACTGAAGCTTTCTTT; CDR3 protein: CASSRPNTEAFF
clone size: .; V gene: TRBV27; D gene: TRBD1; J gene: TRBJ1-2; CDR3 DNA: TGTGCCAGCAGTCCCAGACAGGGATTCACTAACTATGGCTACACCTTC; CDR3 protein: CASSPRQGFTNYGYTF
clone size: .; V gene: TRBV6-5; D gene: .; J gene: TRBJ2-7; CDR3 DNA: TGTGCCAGCAGTCCTCCGGACAGACGAACCTACGAGCAGTACTTC; CDR3 protein: CASSPPDRRTYEQYF
clone size: .; V gene: TRBV6-1; D gene: TRBD1; J gene: TRBJ1-1; CDR3 DNA: TGTGCCAGCAGTGAAGCAGGATGGGGGACAGGGGCTTTCATGAACACTGAAGCTTTCTTT; CDR3 protein: CASSEAGWGTGAFMNTEAFF
clone size: once; V gene: TRBV5-1; D gene: .; J gene: TRBJ2-1; CDR3 DNA: TGCGCCAGCAGCTTGGTCTCCCGGGGCTCCTACAATGAGCAGTTCTTC; CDR3 protein: CASSLVSRGSYNEQFF
clone size: .; V gene: TRBV6-1; D gene: .; J gene: TRBJ2-5; CDR3 DNA: TGTGCCAGCAGTGAAGCGGGCAGGGGCACCGGAGAGACCCAGTACTTC; CDR3 protein: CASSEAGRGTGETQYF
clone size: .; V gene: TRBV24-1; D gene: .; J gene: TRBJ2-2; CDR3 DNA: TGTGCCACCAGTGATTTCCCCAGGGAGGAGACCGGGGAGCTGTTTTTT; CDR3 protein: CATSDFPREETGELFF
clone size: .; V gene: TRBV5-1; D gene: .; J gene: TRBJ2-5; CDR3 DNA: TGCGCCAGCAGCTTGGGGAGGGGGGTTCAAGAGACCCAGTACTTC; CDR3 protein: CASSLGRGVQETQYF
clone size: .; V gene: TRBV19; D gene: .; J gene: TRBJ2-5; CDR3 DNA: TGTGCCAGTAGTATCAAGCTAGCGGAGACCCAGTACTTC; CDR3 protein: CASSIKLAETQYF
clone size: .; V gene: TRBV5-1; D gene: .; J gene: TRBJ2-5; CDR3 DNA: TGCGCCAGCAGCTTGGCCGGGAACCGACAAGAGACCCAGTACTTC; CDR3 protein: CASSLAGNRQETQYF
clone size: .; V gene: TRBV2; D gene: .; J gene: TRBJ2-7; CDR3 DNA: TGTGCCGCCTCCCAGGTGTCCCTCCCCTACGAGCAGTACTTC; CDR3 protein: CAASQVSLPYEQYF
clone size: few; V gene: TRBV12-5; D gene: TRBD1; J gene: TRBJ1-2; CDR3 DNA: TGTGCTAGTGGTTTGGCGACAGGGCTGCCCCAGATTGACTATGGCTACACCTTC; CDR3 protein: CASGLATGLPQIDYGYTF
clone size: .; V gene: TRBV30; D gene: .; J gene: TRBJ1-3; CDR3 DNA: TGTGCCGCGGAGGGGGTCTCTGGAAACACCATATATTTT; CDR3 protein: CAAEGVSGNTIYF
clone size: .; V gene: TRBV5-4; D gene: .; J gene: TRBJ2-5; CDR3 DNA: TGTGCCAGCAGCTTGCAATTGCGGGAGACCCAGTACTTC; CDR3 protein: CASSLQLRETQYF
clone size: .; V gene: TRBV18; D gene: TRBD2; J gene: TRBJ2-7; CDR3 DNA: TGTGCCAGCTCGGAGCGGGGGGGGTCACTCAACGAGCAGTACTTC; CDR3 protein: CASSERGGSLNEQYF
clone size: .; V gene: TRBV11-2; D gene: .; J gene: TRBJ2-2; CDR3 DNA: TGTGCCAGCAGCTCCACTAGTTATCGCTCCGGGGAGCTGTTTTTT; CDR3 protein: CASSSTSYRSGELFF
clone size: .; V gene: TRBV5-1; D gene: .; J gene: TRBJ1-1; CDR3 DNA: TGCGCCAGCAGCTTGACGAAGGACACTGAAGCTTTCTTT; CDR3 protein: CASSLTKDTEAFF
clone size: .; V gene: TRBV18; D gene: .; J gene: TRBJ2-3; CDR3 DNA: TGTGCCAGCTCGAAGGGGAGGGGGCCAAGGGCAGATACGCAGTATTTT; CDR3 protein: CASSKGRGPRADTQYF
clone size: .; V gene: TRBV9; D gene: .; J gene: TRBJ2-1; CDR3 DNA: TGTGCCAGCAGCGTAGGCAGGGTTGGGCACAATGAGCAGTTCTTC; CDR3 protein: CASSVGRVGHNEQFF
clone size: .; V gene: TRBV19; D gene: .; J gene: TRBJ1-6; CDR3 DNA: TGTGCCAGTAGTATTACGACGAGGAACTCACCCCTCCACTTT; CDR3 protein: CASSITTRNSPLHF
clone size: .; V gene: TRBV14; D gene: .; J gene: TRBJ2-5; CDR3 DNA: TGTGCCAGCAGCCAAGATTGTCGGCAAGAGACCCAGTACTTC; CDR3 protein: CASSQDCRQETQYF
clone size: once; V gene: TRBV7-2; D gene: .; J gene: TRBJ2-7; CDR3 DNA: TGTGCCAGCAGCTTAGGTTTCGACCGATCCTACGAGCAGTACTTC; CDR3 protein: CASSLGFDRSYEQYF
clone size: once; V gene: TRBV9; D gene: .; J gene: TRBJ1-5; CDR3 DNA: TGTGCCAGCAGCTTGGAGGGATTGAGCAATCAGCCCCAGCATTTT; CDR3 protein: CASSLEGLSNQPQHF
clone size: .; V gene: TRBV18; D gene: .; J gene: TRBJ1-2; CDR3 DNA: TGTGCCAGCTCACCTTCCGGAGGAACTTACTATGGCTACACCTTC; CDR3 protein: CASSPSGGTYYGYTF
clone size: .; V gene: TRBV7-2; D gene: .; J gene: TRBJ2-2; CDR3 DNA: TGTGCCAGCAGCTTCAAGGGTTGGACCGGGGAGCTGTTTTTT; CDR3 protein: CASSFKGWTGELFF
clone size: .; V gene: TRBV19; D gene: TRBD1; J gene: TRBJ2-1; CDR3 DNA: TGTGCCAGTAGTATACCCGCGCGGACAGGGACCAATGAGCAGTTCTTC; CDR3 protein: CASSIPARTGTNEQFF
clone size: .; V gene: TRBV7-7; D gene: .; J gene: TRBJ2-3; CDR3 DNA: TGTGCCAGCAGCTTAGGCACTGGTAGCACAGATACGCAGTATTTT; CDR3 protein: CASSLGTGSTDTQYF
clone size: .; V gene: TRBV9; D gene: TRBD2; J gene: TRBJ2-2; CDR3 DNA: TGTGCCAGCAGCCCACTGAGGGCTAGCGGGGGAAGGGGGCCCGGGGAGCTGTTTTTT; CDR3 protein: CASSPLRASGGRGPGELFF
clone size: .; V gene: TRBV7-8; D gene: .; J gene: TRBJ1-1; CDR3 DNA: TGTGCCAGCAGCACCCTACTCGGTAGTACTGAAGCTTTCTTT; CDR3 protein: CASSTLLGSTEAFF
clone size: once; V gene: TRBV9; D gene: .; J gene: TRBJ1-1; CDR3 DNA: TGTGCCAGCAGCGTAGGTGTTATGAACACTGAAGCTTTCTTT; CDR3 protein: CASSVGVMNTEAFF
clone size: once; V gene: TRBV15; D gene: TRBD1; J gene: TRBJ1-5; CDR3 DNA: TGTGCCACCAGCTCCGGACAGGGGGCGATCGGGGTAAATCAGCCCCAGCATTTT; CDR3 protein: CATSSGQGAIGVNQPQHF
clone size: .; V gene: TRBV5-1; D gene: .; J gene: TRBJ1-5; CDR3 DNA: TGCGCCAGCAGCGGCGGGACGGGTCGCAATCAGCCCCAGCATTTT; CDR3 protein: CASSGGTGRNQPQHF
clone size: .; V gene: TRBV5-8; D gene: .; J gene: TRBJ1-1; CDR3 DNA: TGTGCCAGCAGCTTGGGTAGGACGGGGATGAACACTGAAGCTTTCTTT; CDR3 protein: CASSLGRTGMNTEAFF